The clone carrying this T cell receptor beta chain was counted only a few times. These data are taken from a study of T-cell memory formation after mild COVID-19. TCRdb used MiXCR to reprocess the 5' RACE reads, holding one entry per CDR3 protein. Altogether 140,000 or so distinct CDR3 sequences are present, 19% being singletons, with the ten largest covering about 2%. The receptor's source is an adult woman who had mild COVID-19 (a few samples of this study predate the infection). Cell type and time point are not known. Sequenced material: PBMCs or a T cell subset sorted from them (not recorded which).

The CDR3 region is CSARVAGRLNTEAFF. In nucleotides, the CDR3 is TGCAGTGCTAGAGTAGCAGGCAGGCTGAACACTGAAGCTTTCTTT. The J gene is TRBJ1-1, the V gene TRBV20-1, with D unresolved. The CDR3 totals 15 residues. The V end was cut by 1 base, the J end by 0 bases, with 12 bases between. Germline CDR1 reads DFQATT; CDR2 reads SNEGSKA (reference sequence).